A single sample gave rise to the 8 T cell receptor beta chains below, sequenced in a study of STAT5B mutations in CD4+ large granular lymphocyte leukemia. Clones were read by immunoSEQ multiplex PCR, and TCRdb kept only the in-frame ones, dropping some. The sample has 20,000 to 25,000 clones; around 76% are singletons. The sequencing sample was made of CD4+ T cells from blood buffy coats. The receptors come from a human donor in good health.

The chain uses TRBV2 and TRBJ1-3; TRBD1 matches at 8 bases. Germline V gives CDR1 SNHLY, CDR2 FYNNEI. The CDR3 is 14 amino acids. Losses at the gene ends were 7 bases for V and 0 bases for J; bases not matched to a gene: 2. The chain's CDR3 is CASNDRGSGNTIYF. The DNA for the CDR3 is TGTGCCAGCAATGACAGGGGCTCTGGAAACACCATATATTTT. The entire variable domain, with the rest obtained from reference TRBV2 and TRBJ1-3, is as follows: EPEVTQTPSHQVTQMGQEVILRCVPISNHLYFYWYRQILGQKVEFLVSFYNNEISEKSEIFDDQFSVERPDGSNFTLKIRSTKLEDSAMYFCASNDRGSGNTIYFGEGSWLTVV.

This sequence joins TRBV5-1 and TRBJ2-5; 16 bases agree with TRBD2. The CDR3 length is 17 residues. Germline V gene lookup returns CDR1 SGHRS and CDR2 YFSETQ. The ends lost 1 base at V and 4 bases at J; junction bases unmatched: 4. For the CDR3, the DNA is TGCGCCAGCAGCTTGACCGGGACTAGCGGGGGGGCAGAGACCCAGTACTTC. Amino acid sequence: CASSLTGTSGGAETQYF.

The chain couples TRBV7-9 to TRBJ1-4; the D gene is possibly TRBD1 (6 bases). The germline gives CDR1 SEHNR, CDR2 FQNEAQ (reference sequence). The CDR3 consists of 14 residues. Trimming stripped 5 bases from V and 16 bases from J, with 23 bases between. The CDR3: CASSGTAGVAGAFF. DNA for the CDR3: TGTGCCAGCAGCGGTACGGCAGGGGTAGCAGGAGCGTTTTTT. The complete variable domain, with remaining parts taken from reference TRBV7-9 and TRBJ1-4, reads DTGVSQNPRHKITKRGQNVTFRCDPISEHNRLYWYRQTLGQGPEFLTYFQNEAQLEKSRLLSDRFSAERPKGSFSTLEIQRTEQGDSAMYLCASSGTAGVAGAFFGSGTQLSVL.

For the CDR3, the DNA is TGCAGCGTACAGGATGGACTAGCGGGGCCCTACGAGCAGTACTTC. Protein sequence: CSVQDGLAGPYEQYF. The chain employs TRBV29-1 and TRBJ2-7, with 12 bases lining up with TRBD2. The CDR3 has 15 residues. The junction had 8 bases not matched to a gene; V was cut back by 6 bases and J by 2 bases. Germline V gene data show CDR1 as SQVTM and CDR2 as ANQGSEA.

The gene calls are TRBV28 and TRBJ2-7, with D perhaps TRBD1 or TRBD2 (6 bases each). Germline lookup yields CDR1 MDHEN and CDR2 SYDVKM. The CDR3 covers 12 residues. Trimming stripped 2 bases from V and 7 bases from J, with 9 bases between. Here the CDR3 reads CASSLQGREQYF. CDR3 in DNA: TGTGCCAGCAGTTTACAGGGGAGGGAGCAGTACTTC.

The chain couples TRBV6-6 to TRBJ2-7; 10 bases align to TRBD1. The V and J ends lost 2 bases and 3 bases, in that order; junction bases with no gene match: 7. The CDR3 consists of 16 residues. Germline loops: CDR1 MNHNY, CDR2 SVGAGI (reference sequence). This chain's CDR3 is CASSYGGTGAIYEQYF. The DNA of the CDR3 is TGTGCCAGCAGTTACGGTGGGACAGGGGCTATCTACGAGCAGTACTTC.

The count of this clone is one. The CDR3 sequence is CASSQDDRERADTQYF. CDR3 DNA: TGCGCCAGCAGCCAAGATGACCGAGAACGTGCAGATACGCAGTATTTT. The rearrangement uses TRBV4-3 and TRBJ2-3; no firm D call. CDR3 length: 16 amino acids. Per germline, CDR1 LGHNA and CDR2 YSLEER. The germline V and J ends were trimmed by 0 bases and 4 bases, with 14 bases remaining between them.

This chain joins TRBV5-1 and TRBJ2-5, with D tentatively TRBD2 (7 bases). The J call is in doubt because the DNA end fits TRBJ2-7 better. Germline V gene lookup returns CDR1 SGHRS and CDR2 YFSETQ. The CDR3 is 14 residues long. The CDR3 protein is CASSPGGGGYEQYF. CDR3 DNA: TGCGCCAGCAGCCCGGGGGGCGGAGGGTACGAGCAGTACTTC.